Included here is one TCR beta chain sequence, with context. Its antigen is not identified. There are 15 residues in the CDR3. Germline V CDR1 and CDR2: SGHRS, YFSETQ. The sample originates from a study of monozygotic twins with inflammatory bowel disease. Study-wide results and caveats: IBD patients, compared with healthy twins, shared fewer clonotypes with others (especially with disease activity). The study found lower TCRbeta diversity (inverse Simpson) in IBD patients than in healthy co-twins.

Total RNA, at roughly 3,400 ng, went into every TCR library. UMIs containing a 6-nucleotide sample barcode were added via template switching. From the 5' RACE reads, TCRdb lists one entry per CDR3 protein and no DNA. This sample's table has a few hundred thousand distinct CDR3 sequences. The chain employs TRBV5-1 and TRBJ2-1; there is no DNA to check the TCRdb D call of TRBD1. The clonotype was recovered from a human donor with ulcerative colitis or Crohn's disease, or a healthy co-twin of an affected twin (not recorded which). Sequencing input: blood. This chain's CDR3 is CASSFRQGSDNEQFF.